The 2 T cell receptor beta chains below all came from one sample that was sequenced in a study of CD8+CD57+ T cells in acquired aplastic anemia. The use of genomic DNA as template underpinned the TCR beta VDJ and CDR3 profiling. TCRdb used MiXCR to reprocess the reads, holding one entry per CDR3 protein. The sample shows approximately 470,000 distinct CDR3 sequences, around 30% of them seen only once. For sequencing, patients were chosen who had shown expansion of CD8+CD57+ cells by flow cytometry. What was sequenced was sorted CD4+, CD8+, or CD8+CD57+ T cells (not recorded which) from PBMCs. The receptors originated from a human donor with aplastic anemia.

In regard to this clonotype: A much larger clone is a single base away; this may be a read error. This rearrangement joins TRBV5-1 to TRBJ1-2; 11 bases agree with TRBD1. The V gene's germline CDR1 is SGHRS and CDR2 YFSETQ. The CDR3 spans 16 residues. Unmatched junction bases numbered 7, after V lost 0 bases and J lost 6 bases. The CDR3 spells CASSLDGQGAAHGYTF. In DNA, the CDR3 is TGCGCCAGCAGCTTGGACGGACAGGGGGCGGCTCATGGCTACACCTTC.

This clonotype was seen ten or more times. The CDR3 is CSAFGTMNTEAFF. The DNA of the CDR3 is TGCAGTGCTTTTGGGACTATGAACACTGAAGCTTTCTTT. This chain connects TRBV20-1 to TRBJ1-1; tentatively, D is TRBD1 (5 bases). This CDR3 is 13 amino acids long. Trimming removed 5 bases from V and 0 bases from J, with 10 bases in between. The germline CDR1 and CDR2 sequences are DFQATT and SNEGSKA (reference sequence).